The sequence of this T cell receptor beta chain was determined in a study of radiation and T cells in renal cell carcinoma. TCRdb's table, derived via immunoSEQ multiplex PCR, lists solely in-frame clones and lacks some. This sample has about 24,000 clones, with 45% to 65% found just once. Indicated treatment: treatment-naive control, cytoreductive nephrectomy. Specimen: tumor tissue, collected from a patient whose treatment was nephrectomy without radiotherapy. This TCR came from a human donor with renal cell carcinoma.

The CDR3 DNA follows: TGTGCCAGCAGCTTAACGGGGCACGGTATGCTTGGAAACACCATATATTTT. Protein sequence: CASSLTGHGMLGNTIYF. The chain links TRBV7-9 to TRBJ1-3; the D gene is possibly TRBD1 (5 bases). Per the germline V gene, CDR1 is SEHNR and CDR2 is FQNEAQ (reference sequence). V was pared by 2 bases and J by 3 bases, with 17 bases between. The length of the CDR3 is 17 residues.